A single sample gave rise to the 10 T cell receptor beta chains below, sequenced in a study of blood T cell repertoires in COVID-19. The assay was immunoSEQ multiplex PCR, and TCRdb's table has in-frame clones only and misses some. The sample records some 14,000 clones, about 84% being singletons. What was sequenced was peripheral blood. The source of these receptors is a human donor in a cohort sampled during active COVID-19.

The V call is TRBV19, the J call TRBJ2-7; 8 bases map to TRBD1. CDR3 length: 14 residues. With 6 bases clipped from V and 5 bases from J, the junction kept 9 bases outside the gene matches. Germline CDR1 and CDR2: LNHDA and SQIVND (reference sequence). The CDR3: CASSGQGGRDEQYF. For the CDR3, the DNA is TGTGCCAGTAGCGGACAGGGCGGTCGGGACGAGCAGTACTTC.

The chain is built from TRBV28 and TRBJ2-2; maybe TRBD2 (6 bases). The length of the CDR3 is 13 residues. With 8 bases removed from V and 1 base from J, the gap between germline ends came to 8 bases. CDR1 is MDHEN, CDR2 SYDVKM, per germline. The CDR3 spells CASGGGNTGELFF. The CDR3 DNA follows: TGTGCCAGCGGGGGAGGGAACACCGGGGAGCTGTTTTTT.

This clone was detected only a few times. The CDR3 here is CASRSGRDSDEQYF. In nucleotides, the CDR3 is TGTGCCAGCCGTAGCGGGAGAGACTCTGACGAGCAGTACTTC. The rearrangement links TRBV19 to TRBJ2-7, with 9 nucleotides matching TRBD2. V shed 9 bases and J 5 bases; nucleotides not matched to a gene: 11. Germline lookup yields CDR1 LNHDA and CDR2 SQIVND (reference sequence). The length of the CDR3 is 14 residues.

There are a few counts of this clone. The V call is TRBV5-6, the J call TRBJ1-5; tentatively, D is TRBD1 (6 bases). CDR3 size: 15 residues. In germline, CDR1 is SGHDT, CDR2 YYEEEE. Deletions cut 4 bases from V and 0 bases from J, with 11 bases between. CDR3 in amino acids: CASSLWTDSNQPQHF. CDR3 nucleotide sequence: TGTGCCAGCAGCCTATGGACAGATAGCAATCAGCCCCAGCATTTT. The whole variable domain, remainder taken from reference TRBV5-6 and TRBJ1-5, is DAGVTQSPTHLIKTRGQQVTLRCSPKSGHDTVSWYQQALGQGPQFIFQYYEEEERQRGNFPDRFSGHQFPNYSSELNVNALLLGDSALYLCASSLWTDSNQPQHFGDGTRLSIL.

The V and J genes are TRBV7-3 and TRBJ2-7; TRBD1 might be the D (6 bases). Germline assignment: CDR1 SGHTA and CDR2 FQGTGA. The V end was cut by 5 bases, the J end by 3 bases, with 11 bases between. The CDR3 has 13 amino acids. As DNA, the CDR3 is TGTGCCAGCAGCCCCGGGACACTCTACGAGCAGTACTTC. It is translated as CASSPGTLYEQYF. Full variable domain (remainder filled in from reference TRBV7-3 and TRBJ2-7): GAGVSQTPSNKVTEKGKYVELRCDPISGHTALYWYRQSLGQGPEFLIYFQGTGAADDSGLPNDRFFAVRPEGSVSTLKIQRTERGDSAVYLCASSPGTLYEQYFGPGTRLTVT.

The rearrangement uses TRBV6-5 and TRBJ1-6; 10 bases map to TRBD1. There are 15 residues in the CDR3. V shed 0 bases and J 10 bases; nucleotides not matched to a gene: 3. Germline lookup yields CDR1 MNHEY and CDR2 SVGAGI. The CDR3 DNA is TGTGCCAGCAGTTACTCCGGGACAGGGGTCTCACCCCTCCACTTT. It translates to CASSYSGTGVSPLHF.

This clone was seen a handful of times. This sequence joins TRBV5-4 and TRBJ1-1, with D tentatively TRBD1 (5 bases). V gave up 10 bases and J gave up 4 bases, with 11 bases separating them. The CDR3 covers 11 residues. Germline assignment: CDR1 SGHNT and CDR2 YYREEE (reference sequence). CDR3 in amino acids: CAGGVGTEAFF. The CDR3 DNA is TGTGCCGGGGGGGTCGGCACTGAAGCTTTCTTT.

V usage is TRBV28 and J usage is TRBJ2-1; 11 nucleotides line up with TRBD2. This CDR3 comprises 17 residues. CDR1 is MDHEN and CDR2 is SYDVKM in the germline V gene. V was pared by 4 bases and J by 5 bases, with 10 bases of the junction left unmatched. CDR3 loop: CASSSRDRLAGNNEQFF. The CDR3, as DNA: TGTGCCAGCAGTTCCCGAGATCGACTAGCGGGAAACAATGAGCAGTTCTTC.

This rearrangement joins TRBV11-2 to TRBJ2-2, with D possibly matching TRBD2 (5 bases). The CDR3 has 15 residues. Looked up from germline, CDR1 is SGHAT and CDR2 is FQNNGV. The V gene lost 8 bases and the J gene lost 0 bases, with 13 bases spanning the gap. CDR3 sequence: CASGRLRTNTGELFF. The CDR3 coding sequence is TGTGCCAGCGGGAGACTGCGAACGAACACCGGGGAGCTGTTTTTT.

The chain carries TRBV28 and TRBJ1-6; the D gene is possibly TRBD1 (6 bases). Between the trimmed V and J ends, which lost 2 bases and 8 bases, there was a span of 13 bases. Germline lookup yields CDR1 MDHEN and CDR2 SYDVKM. CDR3 length: 15 residues. CDR3: CASSLDTGWHSPLHF. In DNA, the CDR3 is TGTGCCAGCAGTTTAGATACAGGGTGGCATTCACCCCTCCACTTT.